These 4 T cell receptor beta chains were all obtained from the same sample, sequenced in a study of PD-L1 blockade in urothelial cancer. Data came from immunoSEQ multiplex PCR; TCRdb stores just in-frame clones and leaves some out. The sample has some 100,000 clones, roughly nine tenths seen once. Material: PBMCs, obtained around atezolizumab (anti-PD-L1) treatment. Source of these receptors: a woman older than 75 with urothelial cancer.

The V and J genes are TRBV6-6 and TRBJ1-5, with D perhaps TRBD1 (5 bases). V lost 2 bases to trimming and J lost 4 bases, with 9 bases between them. Looked up from germline, CDR1 is MNHNY and CDR2 is SVGAGI (reference sequence). The CDR3 length is 14 residues. CDR3 DNA: TGTGCCAGCAGTTACCAGGGTAGGAATCAGCCCCAGCATTTT. Residues: CASSYQGRNQPQHF.

The chain recombines TRBV7-8 with TRBJ1-4, with a weak D call TRBD1 (6 bases). Germline lookup yields CDR1 SGHVS and CDR2 FQNEAQ. The CDR3 length is 17 residues. The V gene lost 1 base and the J gene lost 0 bases, with 12 bases spanning the gap. The CDR3 region has the DNA TGTGCCAGCAGCTTAGAGGACAGTTATGCAACTAATGAAAAACTGTTTTTT. Protein: CASSLEDSYATNEKLFF.

This clone was recorded once. J is TRBJ1-2 and V is TRBV5-8; D might be TRBD1 (5 bases). V lost 4 bases to trimming and J lost 8 bases, with 15 bases between them. CDR3 length: 13 amino acids. Germline V gives CDR1 SGHTS, CDR2 YDEGEE. The CDR3 loop reads CASSLTWAGGYTF. As DNA, the CDR3 is TGTGCCAGCAGCCTCACTTGGGCAGGGGGCTACACCTTC.

The rearrangement uses TRBV11-2 and TRBJ2-1; TRBD2 matches at 7 bases. J lost 5 bases, V lost 4 bases, and 2 bases had no gene match. Per the germline V gene, CDR1 is SGHAT and CDR2 is FQNNGV. The CDR3 consists of 13 residues. In DNA, the CDR3 is TGTGCCAGCAGCTGGAGCGGGAACAATGAGCAGTTCTTC. Translation gives CASSWSGNNEQFF.